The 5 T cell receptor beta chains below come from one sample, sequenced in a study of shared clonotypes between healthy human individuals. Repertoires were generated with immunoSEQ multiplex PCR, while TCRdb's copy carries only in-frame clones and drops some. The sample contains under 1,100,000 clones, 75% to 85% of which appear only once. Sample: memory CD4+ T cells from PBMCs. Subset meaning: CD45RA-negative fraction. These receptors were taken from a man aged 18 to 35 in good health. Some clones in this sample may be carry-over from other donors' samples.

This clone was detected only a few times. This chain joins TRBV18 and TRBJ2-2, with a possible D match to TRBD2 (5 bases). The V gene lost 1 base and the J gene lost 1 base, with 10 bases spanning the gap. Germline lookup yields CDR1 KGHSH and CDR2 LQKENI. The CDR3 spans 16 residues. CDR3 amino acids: CASSPRRGLNTGELFF. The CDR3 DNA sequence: TGTGCCAGCTCACCACGAAGAGGGTTGAACACCGGGGAGCTGTTTTTT.

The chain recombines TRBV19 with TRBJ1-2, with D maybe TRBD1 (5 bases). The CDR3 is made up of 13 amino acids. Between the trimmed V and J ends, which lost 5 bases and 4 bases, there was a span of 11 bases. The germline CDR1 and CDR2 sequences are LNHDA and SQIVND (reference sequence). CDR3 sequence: CASSSGTFYGYTF. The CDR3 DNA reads TGTGCCAGTAGTTCAGGGACCTTCTATGGCTACACCTTC.

CDR3 loop: CASSPFLAWDEQFF. In nucleotides, the CDR3 is TGTGCCAGCAGCCCCTTCTTGGCCTGGGATGAGCAGTTCTTC. The chain employs TRBV7-2 and TRBJ2-1; D unresolved. Germline V lookup: CDR1 SGHTA, CDR2 FQGNSA. Trimming took off 5 bases at V and 8 bases at J, with 16 bases between the two ends. The CDR3 totals 14 residues.

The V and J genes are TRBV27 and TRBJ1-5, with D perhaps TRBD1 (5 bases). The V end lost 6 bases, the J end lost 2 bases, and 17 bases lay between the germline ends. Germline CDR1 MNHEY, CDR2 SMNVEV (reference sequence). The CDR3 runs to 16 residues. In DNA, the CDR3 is TGTGCCAGCAGAACCACCAGGGACGGTCGCAATCAGCCCCAGCATTTT. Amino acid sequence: CASRTTRDGRNQPQHF.

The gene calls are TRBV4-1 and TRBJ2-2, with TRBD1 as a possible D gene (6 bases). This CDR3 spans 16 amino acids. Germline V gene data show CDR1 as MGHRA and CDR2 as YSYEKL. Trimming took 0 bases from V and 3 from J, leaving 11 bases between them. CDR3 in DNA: TGCGCCAGCAGCCAAGAGAACAGGGCTGACACCGGGGAGCTGTTTTTT. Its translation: CASSQENRADTGELFF.